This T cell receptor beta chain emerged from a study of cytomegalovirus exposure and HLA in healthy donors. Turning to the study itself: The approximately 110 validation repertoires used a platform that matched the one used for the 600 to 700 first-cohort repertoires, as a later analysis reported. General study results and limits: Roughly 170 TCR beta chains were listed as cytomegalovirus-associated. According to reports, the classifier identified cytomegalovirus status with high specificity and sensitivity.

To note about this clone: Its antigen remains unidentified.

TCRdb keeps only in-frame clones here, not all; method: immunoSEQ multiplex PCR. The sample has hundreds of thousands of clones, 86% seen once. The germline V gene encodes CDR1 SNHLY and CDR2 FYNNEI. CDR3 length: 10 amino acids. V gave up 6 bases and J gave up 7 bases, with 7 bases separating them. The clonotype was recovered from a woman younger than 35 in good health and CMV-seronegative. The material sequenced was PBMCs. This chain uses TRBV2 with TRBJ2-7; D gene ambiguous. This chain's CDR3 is CASRAPEQYF. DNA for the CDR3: TGTGCCAGCAGGGCCCCAGAGCAGTACTTC. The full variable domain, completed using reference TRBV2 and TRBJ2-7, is EPEVTQTPSHQVTQMGQEVILRCVPISNHLYFYWYRQILGQKVEFLVSFYNNEISEKSEIFDDQFSVERPDGSNFTLKIRSTKLEDSAMYFCASRAPEQYFGPGTRLTVT.